These 7 T cell receptor beta chains share one sample of origin, sequenced in a study of CD8+CD57+ T cells in acquired aplastic anemia. Profiling that covered TCR beta VDJ and CDR3 relied on genomic DNA as its template. TCRdb fed the reads into MiXCR, producing one record per CDR3 protein. Of about 190,000 distinct CDR3 sequences listed, approximately 49% were seen once; the top ten hold about a sixth. Specimen: sorted CD4+, CD8+, or CD8+CD57+ T cells (not recorded which) from PBMCs. The receptors derive from a human donor in good health, serving as a control.

V usage is TRBV9 and J usage is TRBJ1-1; no clear D. The length of the CDR3 is 13 residues. Trimming removed 2 bases at V and 3 bases at J, with 8 bases between. The V gene's germline CDR1 is SGDLS and CDR2 YYNGEE. The DNA of the CDR3 is TGTGCCAGCAGCGTGTCCCTGGACACTGAAGCTTTCTTT. Residues: CASSVSLDTEAFF.

As for this clonotype: It is likely a read error, because the conserved phenylalanine at the end of the CDR3 is missing. The V and J genes are TRBV7-2 and TRBJ2-5; a possible D gene is TRBD1 (5 bases). V was shortened by 7 bases and J by 1 base, with 13 bases between the two germline ends. This CDR3 has 14 residues. Germline V gene sequence: CDR1 SGHTA, CDR2 FQGNSA. The CDR3 protein is CASTLGQGQETQYL. In DNA form, the CDR3 reads TGTGCCAGCACCCTGGGGCAGGGCCAAGAGACCCAGTACCTC.

This clonotype was detected only a few times. V is TRBV10-3 and J is TRBJ1-6, with D possibly matching TRBD1 (5 bases). The CDR3 sequence is 13 residues long. Germline CDR1 is ENHRY and CDR2 is SYGVKD. Trimming left V 0 bases short and J 10 bases short, with 7 bases between. The CDR3 DNA sequence: TGTGCCATCAGTGAGTCGAAGGGGTCACCCCTCCACTTT. Translation gives CAISESKGSPLHF.

Ten or more counts support this clonotype. The CDR3 nucleotides are TGCGCCAGCAGCCAAGGTGGGGGTGGCTATGGCTACACCTTC. It translates to CASSQGGGGYGYTF. The chain joins TRBV4-1 to TRBJ1-2; weak D call: TRBD1 (5 bases). The CDR3 totals 14 residues. From germline, CDR1 is MGHRA and CDR2 YSYEKL. V dropped 1 base and J dropped 4 bases, with 10 bases sitting between them.

The count of this clonotype is one. The CDR3 sequence is CASSLGDRTTSGNTF. The CDR3 nucleotides are TGTGCCAGCAGCTTGGGGGACAGGACCACCTCTGGAAACACCTTC. V gene TRBV7-3 combines with J gene TRBJ1-2; TRBD1 matches 8 bases. The V gene end was trimmed by 3 bases and the J gene end by 12 bases; junction bases not matched to a gene: 15. CDR1 is SGHTA and CDR2 is FQGTGA in the germline V gene. The CDR3 sequence is 15 residues long.

This clonotype has ten or more counts. This chain links TRBV6-2 or TRBV6-3 with TRBJ1-3; D is ambiguous. Deletions cut 7 bases from V and 0 bases from J, with 7 bases between. Germline values: CDR1 MNHEY, CDR2 SVGEGT. The CDR3 has 13 residues. CDR3 in DNA: TGTGCCAGCACCAGCTACTCTGGAAACACCATATATTTT. As protein: CASTSYSGNTIYF.

This clonotype was counted at least ten times. J is TRBJ2-1 and V is TRBV5-6; D is perhaps TRBD2 (6 bases). This CDR3 spans 13 amino acids. From germline, CDR1 is SGHDT and CDR2 YYEEEE. Trimming left V 0 bases short and J 9 bases short, with 10 bases between. In DNA, the CDR3 is TGTGCCAGCAGCTTGGCGGGGGAAAGTGAGCAGTTCTTC. Translation: CASSLAGESEQFF.